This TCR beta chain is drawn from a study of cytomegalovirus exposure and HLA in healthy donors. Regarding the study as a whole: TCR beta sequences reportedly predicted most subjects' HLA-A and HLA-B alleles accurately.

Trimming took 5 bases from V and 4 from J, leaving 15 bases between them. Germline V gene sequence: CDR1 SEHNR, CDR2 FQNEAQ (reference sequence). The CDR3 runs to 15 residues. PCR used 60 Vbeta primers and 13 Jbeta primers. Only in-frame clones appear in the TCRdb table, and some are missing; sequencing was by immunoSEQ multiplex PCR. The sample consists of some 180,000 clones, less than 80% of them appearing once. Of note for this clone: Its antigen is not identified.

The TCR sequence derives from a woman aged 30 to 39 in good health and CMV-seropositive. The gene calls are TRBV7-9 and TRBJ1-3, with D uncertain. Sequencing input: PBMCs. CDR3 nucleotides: TGTGCCAGCAGCCCTAAAATCCGTCTCGGAAACACCATATATTTT. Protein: CASSPKIRLGNTIYF.